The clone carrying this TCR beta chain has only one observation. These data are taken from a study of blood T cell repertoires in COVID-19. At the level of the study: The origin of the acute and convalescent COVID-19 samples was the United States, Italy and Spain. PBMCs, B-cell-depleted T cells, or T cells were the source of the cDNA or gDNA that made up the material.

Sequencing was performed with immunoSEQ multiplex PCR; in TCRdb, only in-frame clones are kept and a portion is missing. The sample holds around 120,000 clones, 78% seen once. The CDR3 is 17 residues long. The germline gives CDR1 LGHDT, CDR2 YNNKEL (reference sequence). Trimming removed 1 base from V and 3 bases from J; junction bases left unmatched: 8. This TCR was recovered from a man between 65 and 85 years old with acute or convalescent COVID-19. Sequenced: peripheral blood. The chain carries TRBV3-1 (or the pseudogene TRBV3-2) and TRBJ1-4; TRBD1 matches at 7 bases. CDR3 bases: TGTGCCAGCAGCCAAGTTACAGGGGCTAAGGCTAATGAAAAACTGTTTTTT. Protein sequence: CASSQVTGAKANEKLFF.